This is a list of T cell receptor beta chains from one sample in a study of OX40 agonist ivuxolimab in advanced cancers. Sequencing was performed with immunoSEQ multiplex PCR; in TCRdb, only in-frame clones are kept and a portion is missing. Of about 50,000 clones listed, about 88% are singletons. The sample here was CD4+ or CD8+ T cells sorted from blood, taken in a trial of the OX40 agonist ivuxolimab. The receptors here all came from an adult with an advanced solid tumor such as melanoma, head and neck, liver or kidney cancer. Both conserved end residues are trimmed from each CDR3. Each record gives: V gene, CDR3 protein.

V: TRBV7-3
CDR3: ASSSKGFRPSGRDGADTQY

V: TRBV5-1
CDR3: ASSSGTSGEETQY

V: TRBV16
CDR3: ASSQSRQLNEQF

V: TRBV30
CDR3: AWSVRKYEQY

V: TRBV14
CDR3: ASSQLLGYGYT

V: TRBV5-1
CDR3: ASSSGTGAYEQY

V: TRBV28
CDR3: ASSTPGGYQPQH

V: TRBV11-2
CDR3: ASSRGGRNTEAF

V: TRBV29-1
CDR3: SVDRQGRGYT

V: TRBV19
CDR3: ASSILGANYGYT

V: TRBV5-1
CDR3: ASSLRADTQY

V: TRBV28
CDR3: ASTTGGVRNTIY

V: TRBV5-6
CDR3: ASKSDRGYGYT

V: TRBV6-5
CDR3: ASSYSPDSPLH

V: TRBV28
CDR3: ASSLGGGGKETQY

V: TRBV5-5
CDR3: ASSLESLGSYEQY

V: TRBV2
CDR3: ASSQGAGANVLT

V: TRBV28
CDR3: ASSSLGTGELF

V: TRBV5-1
CDR3: ASQKTQGEDYGYT

V: TRBV21-1
CDR3: ASSKGQGGTGPFGEQGEAF

V: TRBV7-6
CDR3: ASSLYEGGTYEQY

V: TRBV19
CDR3: ASSDSPGTEAF

V: TRBV6-5
CDR3: ASRPTGKNTEAF

V: TRBV11-2
CDR3: ASSLSGQGETQY

V: TRBV10-1
CDR3: ASSEGPYNEQF

V: TRBV9
CDR3: ASSLSGRANTGELF

V: TRBV18
CDR3: ASSPQGLAPGALH

V: TRBV29-1
CDR3: SVGHASGNEQF

V: TRBV5-4
CDR3: ASSFLGGPYEQY

V: TRBV6-5
CDR3: ASKEQVEYEQY

V: TRBV28
CDR3: ASIRGGTGVEFYT

V: TRBV4-1
CDR3: ASSQGLPTSGANVLT

V: TRBV7-2
CDR3: ASSRRDFAAF

V: TRBV11-1
CDR3: ASSFRQGLSEQY

V: TRBV10-3
CDR3: ASRTGEAGANVLT

V: TRBV7-8
CDR3: ASSLEVGFPLH

V: TRBV2
CDR3: ASSEGDNTGELF

V: TRBV5-4
CDR3: ASSLQGAGETQY

V: TRBV7-9
CDR3: AKGASGANVLT

V: TRBV7-9
CDR3: ASSFVELTDTQY

V: TRBV27
CDR3: ASSPRGVYSNQPQH

V: TRBV25-1
CDR3: ASSGDNRVETQY

V: TRBV18
CDR3: ASSLGGNTGELF